Following are 30 T cell receptor beta chains from one sample sequenced in a study of a mutant IDH1 vaccine in newly diagnosed glioma. The table came from immunoSEQ multiplex PCR; TCRdb's copy has only in-frame clones and leaves some out. The profile shows over 95,000 clones, about 90% of them singletons. This sample's time point: week 11, during vaccination. Every vaccine dose comprised 300 ug of mutant IDH1 20-mer peptide plus topical imiquimod. For these receptors, no antigen is known. This sample comprised PBMCs, obtained from a glioma patient whose treatment included an IDH1 peptide vaccine. These receptors all stem from a woman aged 45-60 years with glioma.

V gene TRBV4-2 combines with J gene TRBJ2-4, with D unresolved. CDR3 size: 14 residues. Trimming stripped 1 base from V and 8 bases from J, with 12 bases between. Germline V gene data show CDR1 as LGHNA and CDR2 as YNFKEQ. The CDR3 is CASSQAGLKDIQYF. DNA of the CDR3: TGTGCCAGCAGCCAAGCTGGCCTGAAAGACATTCAGTACTTC.

The rearrangement uses TRBV2 and TRBJ2-3, with 8 bases lining up with TRBD2. From germline, CDR1 is SNHLY and CDR2 FYNNEI. The length of the CDR3 is 14 residues. The ends lost 5 bases at V and 1 base at J; junction bases unmatched: 2. Here the CDR3 DNA reads TGTGCCAGCAGTTACGGGGGGGGCACAGATACGCAGTATTTT. It codes for CASSYGGGTDTQYF. Together with reference TRBV2 and TRBJ2-3, the CDR3 gives the full variable domain: EPEVTQTPSHQVTQMGQEVILRCVPISNHLYFYWYRQILGQKVEFLVSFYNNEISEKSEIFDDQFSVERPDGSNFTLKIRSTKLEDSAMYFCASSYGGGTDTQYFGPGTRLTVL.

This rearrangement joins TRBV27 to TRBJ2-6; D ambiguous. Trimming took off 6 bases at V and 0 bases at J, with 6 bases between the two ends. Germline V gene lookup returns CDR1 MNHEY and CDR2 SMNVEV (reference sequence). CDR3 length equals 14 residues. The CDR3, as DNA: TGTGCCAGCAGAGGAGTCTCTGGGGCCAACGTCCTGACTTTC. Its translation is CASRGVSGANVLTF.

Only a few counts were recorded for this clone. This sequence joins TRBV30 and TRBJ1-3; no clear D. Trimming cost V 0 bases and J 3 bases, with 12 bases left between them. This CDR3 region has 15 residues. Per germline, CDR1 GTSNPN and CDR2 SVGIG (reference sequence). CDR3 sequence: CAWSVLPGRGNTIYF. In DNA form, the CDR3 reads TGTGCCTGGAGTGTCCTACCAGGTCGTGGAAACACCATATATTTT.

This chain uses TRBV30 with TRBJ2-5; TRBD2 might be the D (8 bases). Trimming shortened V by 1 base and J by 4 bases, and 25 bases separated the two germline ends. Germline loops: CDR1 GTSNPN, CDR2 SVGIG (reference sequence). CDR3 length: 18 residues. CDR3 bases: TGTGCCTGGAGTGGAGAGGCTAGCGGGCGGAGGGGGCGAGAGACCCAGTACTTC. Translated, it gives CAWSGEASGRRGRETQYF.

Turning to this clone: Because it lacks the conserved phenylalanine or tryptophan at the end, this CDR3 is likely a read error. The limits of the CDR3 on the DNA are not certain, so only TCRdb's listed CDR3 is given. The CDR3 spells CASSSSGRN. The V call is TRBV19, the J call TRBJ1-1. CDR1 and CDR2 (germline): LNHDA, SQIVND (reference sequence). Inclusive of both ends, the CDR3 amounts to 9 amino acids.

CDR3 protein: CASSFPTDLSGANVLTF. CDR3 in DNA: TGTGCCAGCAGCTTTCCAACAGACCTCTCTGGGGCCAACGTCCTGACTTTC. The J gene is TRBJ2-6, the V gene TRBV7-9; D not certain. Germline CDR1 is SEHNR and CDR2 is FQNEAQ (reference sequence). This CDR3 has 17 residues. V was trimmed by 3 bases and J by 0 bases, leaving 12 bases between them.

V gene TRBV29-1 combines with J gene TRBJ2-3; a weak D match, TRBD2 (6 bases). V lost 0 bases, J lost 5 bases, and 15 bases lay in between. The germline gives CDR1 SQVTM, CDR2 ANQGSEA. This CDR3 is 15 amino acids long. In DNA, the CDR3 is TGCAGCGTTGAAGATTATCCGGGAGTTAAAGATACGCAGTATTTT. It yields the protein CSVEDYPGVKDTQYF.

This rearrangement joins TRBV19 to TRBJ2-2; D may be TRBD2 (6 bases). Trimming left V 7 bases short and J 1 base short, with 13 bases between. The CDR3 contains 15 residues. Germline V gene data show CDR1 as LNHDA and CDR2 as SQIVND (reference sequence). The CDR3 DNA reads as TGTGCCAGTACCCCCAGGCGGGAGAACACCGGGGAGCTGTTTTTT. This translates into CASTPRRENTGELFF.

The V call is TRBV29-1, the J call TRBJ2-5, with D unclear. The J call may be incorrect, as the DNA end agrees better with TRBJ2-7. The CDR3 spans 12 residues. Germline V gene data show CDR1 as SQVTM and CDR2 as ANQGSEA. DNA for the CDR3: TGCAGCGTTGGGTGGCAGAATTACGAGCAGTACTTC. It encodes CSVGWQNYEQYF.

The V gene is TRBV10-1, the J gene TRBJ1-5; no reliable D call. Trimming pared 0 bases from V and 7 bases from J, leaving 4 bases between. The CDR3 has 12 amino acids. The germline V gene encodes CDR1 WNHNN and CDR2 SYGVQD (reference sequence). CDR3 in DNA: TGCGCCAGCAGTGAGTCAAGGCAGCCCCAGCATTTT. Translated, it gives CASSESRQPQHF.

V and J are TRBV19 and TRBJ2-5; D is perhaps TRBD1 or TRBD2 (5 bases each). The CDR3 runs 17 residues. Germline CDR1 reads LNHDA; CDR2 reads SQIVND (reference sequence). Deletions cut 3 bases from V and 4 bases from J, with 21 bases between. This CDR3 reads CASSMIETGPGRETQYF. The CDR3 coding sequence is TGTGCCAGTAGTATGATCGAGACGGGACCTGGTAGAGAGACCCAGTACTTC. Using reference TRBV19 and TRBJ2-5 for the parts outside the CDR3, the full variable domain is DGGITQSPKYLFRKEGQNVTLSCEQNLNHDAMYWYRQDPGQGLRLIYYSQIVNDFQKGDIAEGYSVSREKKESFPLTVTSAQKNPTAFYLCASSMIETGPGRETQYFGPGTRLLVL.

The CDR3, as DNA: TGTGCCAGCAGCTTAGAGGGTAGCGGGGTTTCCTACGAGCAGTACTTC. As protein: CASSLEGSGVSYEQYF. The rearrangement joins TRBV7-9 to TRBJ2-7; the match to TRBD2 covers 8 bases. The CDR3 covers 16 residues. V lost 1 base, J lost 1 base, and 6 bases stayed unmatched. Germline CDR1 is SEHNR and CDR2 is FQNEAQ (reference sequence).

The rearrangement uses TRBV18 and TRBJ2-7, with a possible D match to TRBD1 (5 bases). The V end was cut by 3 bases, the J end by 2 bases, with 11 bases between. Germline V gene lookup returns CDR1 KGHSH and CDR2 LQKENI. The CDR3 loop spans 14 amino acids. The CDR3 DNA sequence: TGTGCCAGCTCACCGACAGCTACCACCTACGAGCAGTACTTC. It yields the protein CASSPTATTYEQYF.

This chain uses TRBV7-3 with TRBJ2-1, with D tentatively TRBD2 (5 bases). V lost 1 base to trimming and J lost 3 bases, with 10 bases between them. CDR1 is SGHTA and CDR2 is FQGTGA in the germline V gene. The CDR3 spans 15 residues. CDR3 nucleotide sequence: TGTGCCAGCAGCTTAAGCCCAGCGGTCTACAATGAGCAGTTCTTC. Translated, it gives CASSLSPAVYNEQFF.

This chain uses TRBV4-2 with TRBJ2-5; D is possibly TRBD1 or TRBD2 (5 bases each). Germline CDR1 LGHNA, CDR2 YNFKEQ. V was cut by 4 bases and J by 4 bases, with 22 bases left in between. The CDR3 has 17 residues. This CDR3 reads CASSPGRGGTLGETQYF. The CDR3 DNA reads as TGTGCCAGCAGCCCGGGGCGTGGTGGGACGTTAGGAGAGACCCAGTACTTC.

The chain links TRBV28 to TRBJ2-1, with D uncertain. This CDR3 region has 12 residues. The V end lost 5 bases, the J end lost 3 bases, and 5 bases lay between the germline ends. CDR1 MDHEN and CDR2 SYDVKM come from the germline V gene. CDR3 nucleotide sequence: TGTGCCAGCAGTAGTCTCTACAATGAGCAGTTCTTC. Translating it yields CASSSLYNEQFF.

The rearrangement links TRBV28 to TRBJ1-6, with a tentative D call TRBD1 (6 bases). V shed 8 bases and J shed 5 bases, with 19 bases lying between them. CDR1 is MDHEN and CDR2 is SYDVKM in the germline V gene. The CDR3 is made up of 16 amino acids. The CDR3 sequence: CASLTRRGGNNSPLHF. The CDR3 DNA reads as TGTGCCAGCCTAACGAGGAGGGGGGGAAATAATTCACCCCTCCACTTT.

The chain links TRBV5-1 to TRBJ2-1; 8 bases agree with TRBD2. The CDR3 contains 16 residues. V was clipped by 0 bases and J by 4 bases; unmatched bases: 6. Germline values: CDR1 SGHRS, CDR2 YFSETQ. Here the CDR3 DNA reads TGCGCCAGCAGCTTGGGGCCGGGACTAGGGTACAATGAGCAGTTCTTC. Translation gives CASSLGPGLGYNEQFF.

V usage is TRBV2 and J usage is TRBJ1-1; 10 nucleotides line up with TRBD1. Germline CDR1 is SNHLY and CDR2 is FYNNEI. Trimming cost V 11 bases and J 4 bases; bases outside gene matches: 7. This CDR3 region has 13 residues. The CDR3 region is CAEKRQGATEAFF. The CDR3, as DNA: TGTGCCGAGAAGAGACAGGGGGCCACTGAAGCTTTCTTT. The full variable domain, completed using reference TRBV2 and TRBJ1-1, is EPEVTQTPSHQVTQMGQEVILRCVPISNHLYFYWYRQILGQKVEFLVSFYNNEISEKSEIFDDQFSVERPDGSNFTLKIRSTKLEDSAMYFCAEKRQGATEAFFGQGTRLTVV.

The V and J genes are TRBV7-9 and TRBJ2-1, with 7 bases lining up with TRBD2. Germline V lookup: CDR1 SEHNR, CDR2 FQNEAQ (reference sequence). The CDR3 consists of 14 residues. Trimming cost V 8 bases and J 0 bases; bases outside gene matches: 4. This CDR3 reads CASASGGSYNEQFF. CDR3 bases: TGTGCCAGCGCTAGCGGAGGCTCCTACAATGAGCAGTTCTTC.

The V gene is TRBV11-2, the J gene TRBJ1-4; D is unclear. Trimming removed 5 bases from V and 4 bases from J, with 11 bases in between. Germline lookup yields CDR1 SGHAT and CDR2 FQNNGV. The CDR3 covers 14 residues. The chain's CDR3 is CASSGGPYNEKLFF. The CDR3 nucleotides read TGTGCCAGCAGCGGAGGGCCTTATAATGAAAAACTGTTTTTT.

The J gene is TRBJ2-1, the V gene TRBV5-1; 7 bases match TRBD2. The V gene's germline CDR1 is SGHRS and CDR2 YFSETQ. V trimming: 0 bases; J trimming: 3 bases; junction bases outside the gene matches: 6. The CDR3 has 16 amino acids. For the CDR3, the DNA is TGCGCCAGCAGCTTGGCCCCGGGGGGAGTCTACAATGAGCAGTTCTTC. Translation: CASSLAPGGVYNEQFF.

The chain joins TRBV4-2 to TRBJ1-2; D is possibly TRBD1 (5 bases). CDR1 and CDR2 from the germline V gene are LGHNA and YNFKEQ. V lost 0 bases and J lost 4, with 12 bases in between. The CDR3 runs to 15 residues. Here the CDR3 DNA reads TGTGCCAGCAGCCAAGATAGGGACGCCCCCTATGGCTACACCTTC. This encodes CASSQDRDAPYGYTF.

In DNA form, the CDR3 reads TGTGCCAGCACTATTACGACAGGGTCCTACGAGCAGTACTTC. It specifies CASTITTGSYEQYF. This chain links TRBV6-5 with TRBJ2-7, with 7 bases matching TRBD1. V lost 7 bases to trimming and J lost 1 base; unmatched junction nucleotides: 7. The CDR3 consists of 14 residues. The V gene's germline CDR1 is MNHEY and CDR2 SVGAGI.

The rearrangement joins TRBV6-6 to TRBJ1-1, with 9 bases lining up with TRBD1. CDR3 length: 15 residues. Germline trimming cut 6 bases from V and 1 base from J; bases unmatched to any gene: 6. The germline CDR1 and CDR2 sequences are MNHNY and SVGAGI (reference sequence). The CDR3 loop reads CASSSPGQGNTEAFF. The CDR3 region has the DNA TGTGCCAGCAGCTCCCCGGGACAGGGGAACACTGAAGCTTTCTTT.

This chain links TRBV4-2 with TRBJ2-5, with 7 bases lining up with TRBD2. The end of the DNA aligns better with TRBJ2-7, so the J call may be wrong. CDR1 is LGHNA and CDR2 is YNFKEQ in the germline V gene. CDR3 length equals 14 residues. The CDR3 reads CASSPKGAGDEQYF. The CDR3 bases are TGTGCCAGCAGCCCGAAGGGTGCGGGGGACGAGCAGTACTTC.

The genes are TRBV6-1 and TRBJ2-5, with 9 bases fitting TRBD2. CDR3 length: 14 amino acids. J was trimmed by 6 bases and V by 7 bases; bases with no gene match: 9. Germline assignment: CDR1 MNHNS and CDR2 SASEGT. The CDR3 nucleotides are TGTGCCAGCATCCGGACTAGCGTCGGGAAGACCCAGTACTTC. This encodes CASIRTSVGKTQYF.

V usage is TRBV29-1 and J usage is TRBJ1-1, with D uncertain. The V end lost 6 bases, the J end lost 0 bases, and 20 bases lay between the germline ends. Germline V gives CDR1 SQVTM, CDR2 ANQGSEA. The length of the CDR3 is 16 residues. The CDR3 DNA reads as TGCAGCGTCTCTGTCATTGCTCGGGCTTTGAACACTGAAGCTTTCTTT. Translated: CSVSVIARALNTEAFF.

The chain couples TRBV18 to TRBJ1-2; the D gene is possibly TRBD1 (5 bases). The CDR3 extends over 15 amino acids. The V end was cut by 0 bases, the J end by 4 bases, with 12 bases between. CDR1 KGHSH and CDR2 LQKENI come from the germline V gene. The CDR3 here is CASSPPGDLIYGYTF. In DNA form, the CDR3 reads TGTGCCAGCTCACCACCTGGGGACCTCATCTATGGCTACACCTTC.